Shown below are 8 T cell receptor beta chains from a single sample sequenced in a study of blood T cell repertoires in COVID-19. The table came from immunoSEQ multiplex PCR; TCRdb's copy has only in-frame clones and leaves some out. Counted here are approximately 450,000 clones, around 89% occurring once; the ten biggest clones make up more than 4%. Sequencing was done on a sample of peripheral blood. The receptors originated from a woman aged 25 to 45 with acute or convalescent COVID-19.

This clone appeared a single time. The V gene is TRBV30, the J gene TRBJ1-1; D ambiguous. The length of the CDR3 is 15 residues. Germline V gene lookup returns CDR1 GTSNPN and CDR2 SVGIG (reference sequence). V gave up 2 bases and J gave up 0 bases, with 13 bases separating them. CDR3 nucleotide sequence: TGTGCCTGGAGTCGGCGGGTAAACATGAACACTGAAGCTTTCTTT. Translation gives CAWSRRVNMNTEAFF.

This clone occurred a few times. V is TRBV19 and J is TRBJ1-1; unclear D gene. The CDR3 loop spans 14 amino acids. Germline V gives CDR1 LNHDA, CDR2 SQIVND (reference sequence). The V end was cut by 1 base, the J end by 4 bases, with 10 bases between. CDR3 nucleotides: TGTGCCAGTAGTATAGTGGCATCCAGCACTGAAGCTTTCTTT. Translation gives CASSIVASSTEAFF.

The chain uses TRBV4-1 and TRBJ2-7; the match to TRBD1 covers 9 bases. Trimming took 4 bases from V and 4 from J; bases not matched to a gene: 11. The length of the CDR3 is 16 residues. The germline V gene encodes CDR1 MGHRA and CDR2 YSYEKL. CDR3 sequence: CASSPEPGQGIYEQYF. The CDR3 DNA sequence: TGCGCCAGCAGCCCGGAACCGGGACAGGGTATTTACGAGCAGTACTTC.

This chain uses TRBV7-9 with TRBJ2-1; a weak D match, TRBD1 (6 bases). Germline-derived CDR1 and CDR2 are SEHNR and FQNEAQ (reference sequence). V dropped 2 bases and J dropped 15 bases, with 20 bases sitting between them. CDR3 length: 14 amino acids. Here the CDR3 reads CASSLPLQGSPTFF. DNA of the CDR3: TGTGCCAGCAGCTTACCACTACAGGGATCTCCGACGTTCTTC.

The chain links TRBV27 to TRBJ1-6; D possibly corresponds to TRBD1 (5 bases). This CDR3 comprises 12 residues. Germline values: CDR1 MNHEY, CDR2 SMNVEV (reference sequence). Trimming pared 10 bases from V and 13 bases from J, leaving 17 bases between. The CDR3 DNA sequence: TGTGCCACCGGGGGAGGGGTAGGGCCCCTCCACTTT. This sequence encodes CATGGGVGPLHF.

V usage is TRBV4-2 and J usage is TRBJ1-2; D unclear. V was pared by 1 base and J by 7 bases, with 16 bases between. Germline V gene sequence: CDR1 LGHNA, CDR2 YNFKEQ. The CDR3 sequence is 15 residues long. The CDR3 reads CASSQVGHGEAGYTF. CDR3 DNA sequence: TGTGCCAGCAGCCAAGTAGGGCACGGGGAGGCTGGCTACACCTTC.

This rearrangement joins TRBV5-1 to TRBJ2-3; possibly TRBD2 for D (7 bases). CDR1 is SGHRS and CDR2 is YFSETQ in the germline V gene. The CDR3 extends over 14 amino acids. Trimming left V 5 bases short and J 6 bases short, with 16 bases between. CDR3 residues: CASRSGGLFDTQYF. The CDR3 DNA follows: TGCGCCAGCAGATCGGGGGGCCTATTCGATACGCAGTATTTT.

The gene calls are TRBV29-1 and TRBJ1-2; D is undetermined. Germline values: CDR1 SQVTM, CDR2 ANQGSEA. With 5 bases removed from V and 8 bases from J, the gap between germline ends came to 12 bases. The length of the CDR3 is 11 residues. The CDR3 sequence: CSVPGSLGYTF. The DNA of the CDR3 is TGCAGCGTTCCCGGGAGTTTGGGCTACACCTTC.